This T cell receptor beta chain came from a study of PD-1 blockade in classical Hodgkin lymphoma (TCRdb year 2020). At the level of the whole study: Nivolumab dosing was 3 mg/kg intravenously every 2 weeks, continuing until either disease progression or unacceptable toxicity. To define a peripheral blood immune signature of response to PD-1 blockade in classical Hodgkin lymphoma, the study combined TCR beta sequencing with CyTOF. The research as a whole found: Patients starting nivolumab less than 1 year after ASCT had lower diversity and were excluded from later analyses to avoid confounding by immune reconstitution. Baseline diversity similar to that of newly diagnosed patients was observed in trial patients achieving complete response, whereas significantly lower diversity was observed in partial responders and progressors. CD4+ but not CD8+ TCR diversity rose significantly by C4D1 (p=0.0027 vs p=0.16), most apparent in complete responders (p=0.02). Baseline TCR diversity was reported as lower in newly diagnosed patients than in healthy donors, and lower still in relapsed/refractory patients. The study covered only a single clinical trial cohort, and the causes of the repertoire differences, possibly disease activity or prior therapy, were still not defined.

Concerning this clone itself: This receptor's antigen is unknown. No much larger clonotype is one base removed from it; base qualities were not supplied.

The Qiagen DNeasy kit was used to extract genomic DNA from unsorted PBMCs and from the negatively selected CD4+ and CD8+ fractions. TCR beta CDR3 regions were amplified by immunoSEQ multiplex PCR using primers annealing to V and J segments. A synthetic immune receptor repertoire was used to minimize amplification bias, and any residual bias was removed computationally once sequencing was done. From the authors' description of their analysis: Repertoire diversity was quantified as the Shannon entropy index using custom Python scripts. Unsorted, CD4+ and CD8+ repertoires were analyzed separately, except for combined analyses in which CD4+ and CD8+ sequences were merged in silico. A clone counted as expanded when the clone's frequency after treatment rose at least 2-fold relative to C1D1, and clones undetected at baseline were given a pseudocount of 0.5. Clones with 0 or 1 copy at C1D1 were defined as singleton clones, while clones with 2 or more copies were defined as non-singleton clones. By matching protein sequences in sorted samples from the same patient, clones expanded in unsorted samples were annotated as CD4+, CD8+ or unknown. Wilcoxon tests on paired samples were used to test changes in diversity from C1D1 to C4D1. TCRdb retrieved this table from immuneACCESS and kept in-frame rearrangements only. Not all clones are present; in checked studies, unresolved V genes account for under half, and no reason is known for the remainder. The V and J calls and clone size are taken from that table; D and trimming were inferred from the DNA. Counted in this sample were tens of thousands of clones; nearly 90% of them appeared once. The ten largest account for approximately 15% of the sample.

CDR1 and CDR2 were assigned from the germline V gene as SGHVS and FNYEAQ. Including the terminal cysteine and phenylalanine, the CDR3 comprises 15 residues. Only CDR3 DNA remains: 45 bases, in frame from the first base. V is clipped by 0 bases and J by 4 bases, and the sequence between their germline boundaries is 12 bases long. This specimen's time point label, per the study, means: cycle 4 day 1 (C4D1), after more than five weeks of nivolumab. Every trial patient had relapsed following autologous stem cell transplantation, and prior brentuximab vedotin exposure was what differed among cohorts A, B and C. A total of about 51 patients with relapsed/refractory classical Hodgkin lymphoma made up the trial cohort, and each patient's best overall response was complete response, partial response or progressive disease. Trial patients were treated with single-agent nivolumab in the multi-cohort phase II CheckMate 205 trial. An independent review committee assessed best overall response by applying the 2007 International Working Group response criteria. Trial PBMCs were collected just before the start of nivolumab (C1D1) and during therapy at cycle 2 day 1 and cycle 4 day 1. Peripheral blood was collected in 8 mL Vacutainer Cell Preparation Tubes, from which PBMCs were isolated by centrifugation and then cryopreserved.

The receptor chain draws on TRBV7-6 and TRBJ1-1; TRBD1 is perhaps the D gene, given 5 matching bases. Sequencing used peripheral blood mononuclear cells (PBMCs), obtained before the fourth cycle of nivolumab. The TCR originated in a human donor with classical Hodgkin lymphoma. The bases read TGTGCCAGCAGCTTAGCGTTAGGGGCCGGCACTGAAGCTTTCTTT. This codes for CASSLALGAGTEAFF.